This T cell receptor (beta chain) was recorded in a study of T cells in Graves' hyperthyroidism and ophthalmopathy. Notes on the study in general: The blood repertoire included most of the expanded thyroid clonotypes above 0.001.

CDR1 and CDR2 from the germline V gene are SGHRS and YFSETQ. The CDR3 has 14 amino acids. With 4 bases clipped from V and 13 bases from J, the junction kept 9 bases outside the gene matches. Authors of the study amplified TCR beta CDR3 regions from RNA transcripts. HTBI primers were the set used in a first-round RT-PCR of the TCR CDR3. Using its own MiXCR run on the multiplex PCR reads, TCRdb lists one record per CDR3 protein. Of 400,000 to 500,000 distinct CDR3 sequences in the sample, 13% to 15% were seen once. On this clonotype itself: Its antigen is not identified.

The source is a woman aged 18 to 35 with Graves' hyperthyroidism. This chain uses TRBV5-1 with TRBJ2-3; TRBD2 agrees at 13 bases. The source material was blood. CDR3 DNA: TGCGCCAGCAGCCCCGGACTAGCGGGAGCAAGGGAGTATTTT. This translates into CASSPGLAGAREYF.